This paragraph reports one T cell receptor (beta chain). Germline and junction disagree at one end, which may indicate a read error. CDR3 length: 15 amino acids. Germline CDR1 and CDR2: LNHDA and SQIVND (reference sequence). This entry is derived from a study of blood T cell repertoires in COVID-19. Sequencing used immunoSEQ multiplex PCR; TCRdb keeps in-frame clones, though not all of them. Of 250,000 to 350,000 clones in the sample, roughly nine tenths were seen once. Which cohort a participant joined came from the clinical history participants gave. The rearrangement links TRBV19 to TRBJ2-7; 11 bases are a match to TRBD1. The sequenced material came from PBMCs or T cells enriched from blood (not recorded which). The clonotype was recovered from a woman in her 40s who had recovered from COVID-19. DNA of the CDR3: TGTGCCAGCAGTACACGGGGACAGGGGGGCTACGAGCAGTACTTC. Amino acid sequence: CASSTRGQGGYEQYF. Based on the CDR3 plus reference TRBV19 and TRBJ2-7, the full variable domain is DGGITQSPKYLFRKEGQNVTLSCEQNLNHDAMYWYRQDPGQGLRLIYYSQIVNDFQKGDIAEGYSVSREKKESFPLTVTSAQKNPTAFYLCASSTRGQGGYEQYFGPGTRLTVT.